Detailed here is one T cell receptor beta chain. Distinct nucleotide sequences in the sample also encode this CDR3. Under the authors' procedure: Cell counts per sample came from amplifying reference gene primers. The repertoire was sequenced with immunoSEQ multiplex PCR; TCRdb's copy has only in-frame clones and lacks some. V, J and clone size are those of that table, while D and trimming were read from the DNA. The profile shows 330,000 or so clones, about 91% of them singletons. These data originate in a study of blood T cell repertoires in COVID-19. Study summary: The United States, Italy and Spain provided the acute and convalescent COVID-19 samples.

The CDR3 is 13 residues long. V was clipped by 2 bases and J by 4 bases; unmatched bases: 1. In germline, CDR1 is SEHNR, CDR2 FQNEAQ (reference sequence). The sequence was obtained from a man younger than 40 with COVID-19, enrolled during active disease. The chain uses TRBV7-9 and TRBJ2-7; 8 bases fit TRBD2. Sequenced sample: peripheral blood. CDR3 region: CASSLRGGYEQYF. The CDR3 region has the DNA TGTGCCAGCAGCTTACGGGGGGGATACGAGCAGTACTTC.